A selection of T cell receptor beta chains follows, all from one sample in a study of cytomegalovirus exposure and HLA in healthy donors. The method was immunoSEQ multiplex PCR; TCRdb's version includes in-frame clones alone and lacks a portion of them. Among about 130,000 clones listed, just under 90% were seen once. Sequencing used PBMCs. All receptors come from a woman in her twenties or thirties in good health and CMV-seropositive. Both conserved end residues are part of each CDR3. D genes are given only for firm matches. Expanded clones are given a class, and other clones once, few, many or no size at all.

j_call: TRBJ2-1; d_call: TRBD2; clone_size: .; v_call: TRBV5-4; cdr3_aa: CASSSSGGAESEQFF; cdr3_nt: TGTGCCAGCAGCTCTAGCGGGGGGGCCGAGAGTGAGCAGTTCTTC
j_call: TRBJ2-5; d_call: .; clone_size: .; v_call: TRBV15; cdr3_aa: CATSRVRFQETQYF; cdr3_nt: TGTGCCACCAGCAGGGTACGGTTCCAAGAGACCCAGTACTTC
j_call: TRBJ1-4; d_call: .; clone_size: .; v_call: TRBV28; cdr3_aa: CASSLYPGNNEKLFF; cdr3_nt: TGTGCCAGCAGTTTATACCCAGGGAATAATGAAAAACTGTTTTTT
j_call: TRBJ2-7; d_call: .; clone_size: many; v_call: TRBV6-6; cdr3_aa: CASSYSSYYEQYF; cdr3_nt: TGTGCCAGCAGTTACTCGTCTTACTACGAGCAGTACTTC
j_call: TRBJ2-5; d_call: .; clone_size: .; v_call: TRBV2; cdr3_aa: CASKRGAKTQYF; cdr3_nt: TGTGCCAGCAAACGGGGGGCCAAGACCCAGTACTTC
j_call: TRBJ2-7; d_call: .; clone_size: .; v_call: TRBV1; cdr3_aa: CTSKYQSYEQYF; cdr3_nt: TGCACCAGCAAATACCAGTCCTACGAGCAGTACTTC
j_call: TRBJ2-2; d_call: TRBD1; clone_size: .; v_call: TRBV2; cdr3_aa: CASSNRGQGNTGELFF; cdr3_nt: TGTGCCAGCAGTAACAGGGGACAGGGGAACACCGGGGAGCTGTTTTTT
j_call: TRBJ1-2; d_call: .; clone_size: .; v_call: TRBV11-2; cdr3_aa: CASSPGPGYTF; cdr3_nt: TGTGCCAGCAGCCCAGGGCCTGGCTACACCTTC
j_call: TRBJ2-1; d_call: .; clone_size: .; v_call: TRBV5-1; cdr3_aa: CASSWGLDREQFF; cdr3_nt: TGCGCCAGCAGCTGGGGCCTAGATCGTGAGCAGTTCTTC
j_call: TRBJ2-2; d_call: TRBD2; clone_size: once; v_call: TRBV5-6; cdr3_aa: CASSHLAGGPGELFF; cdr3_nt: TGTGCCAGCAGCCATCTAGCGGGAGGGCCCGGGGAGCTGTTTTTT
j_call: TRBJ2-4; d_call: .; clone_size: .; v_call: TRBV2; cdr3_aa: CASSGSIAKNIQYF; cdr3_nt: TGTGCCAGCAGTGGCAGTATAGCCAAAAACATTCAGTACTTC
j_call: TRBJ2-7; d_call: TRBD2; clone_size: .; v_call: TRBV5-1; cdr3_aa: CASSLDLGGGGAEFHEQYF; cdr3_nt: TGCGCCAGCAGCTTGGATCTGGGCGGCGGGGGGGCCGAATTCCACGAGCAGTACTTC
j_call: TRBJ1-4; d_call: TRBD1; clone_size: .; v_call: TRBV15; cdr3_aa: CATSRGGTAPRTNEKLFF; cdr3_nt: TGTGCCACCAGCAGAGGCGGGACAGCCCCTCGGACTAATGAAAAACTGTTTTTT
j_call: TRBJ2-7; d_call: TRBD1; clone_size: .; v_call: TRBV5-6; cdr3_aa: CASREVGQGIYEQYF; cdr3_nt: TGTGCCAGCAGAGAGGTGGGACAGGGGATCTACGAGCAGTACTTC
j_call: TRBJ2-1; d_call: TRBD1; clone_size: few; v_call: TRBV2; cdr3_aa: CASSEALRDREPGKAGNEQFF; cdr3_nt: TGTGCCAGCAGTGAAGCGCTTAGGGACAGGGAGCCAGGTAAAGCGGGCAATGAGCAGTTCTTC
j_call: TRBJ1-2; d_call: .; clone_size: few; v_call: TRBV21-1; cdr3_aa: CAPRDRTNYGYTF; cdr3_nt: TGTGCCCCCCGGGACAGGACCAACTATGGCTACACCTTC
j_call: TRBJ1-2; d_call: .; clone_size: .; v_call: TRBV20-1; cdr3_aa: CSASSNYGYTF; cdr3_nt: TGCAGTGCTAGTTCGAACTATGGCTACACCTTC
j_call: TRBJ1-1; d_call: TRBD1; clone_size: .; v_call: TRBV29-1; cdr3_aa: CSAKRGQVNTEAFF; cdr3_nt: TGCAGCGCGAAACGGGGACAGGTGAACACTGAAGCTTTCTTT
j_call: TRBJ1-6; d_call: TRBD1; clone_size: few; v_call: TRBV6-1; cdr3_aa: CASSESGTGSLPLHF; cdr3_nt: TGTGCCAGCAGTGAAAGCGGGACAGGGTCTCTCCCCCTCCACTTT
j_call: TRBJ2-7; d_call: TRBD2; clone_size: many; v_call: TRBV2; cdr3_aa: CASKASGGPYEQYF; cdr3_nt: TGTGCCAGCAAAGCGAGCGGGGGCCCGTACGAGCAGTACTTC
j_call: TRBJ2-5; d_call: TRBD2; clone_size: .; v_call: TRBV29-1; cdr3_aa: CSVTGHGGSETQYF; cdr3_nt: TGCAGCGTTACCGGACACGGGGGGAGTGAGACCCAGTACTTC
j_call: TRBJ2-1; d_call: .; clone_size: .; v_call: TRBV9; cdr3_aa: CASSPGHSSYNEQFF; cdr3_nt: TGTGCCAGCAGCCCGGGACATAGCTCCTACAATGAGCAGTTCTTC
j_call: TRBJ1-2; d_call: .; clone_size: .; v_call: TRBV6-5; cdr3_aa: CASSYSDSNYGYTF; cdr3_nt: TGTGCCAGCAGTTACTCCGACAGTAACTATGGCTACACCTTC
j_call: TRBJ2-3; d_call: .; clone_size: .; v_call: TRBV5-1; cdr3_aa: CASSLGRRGDTQYF; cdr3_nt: TGCGCCAGCAGCTTGGGTCGGCGCGGAGATACGCAGTATTTT
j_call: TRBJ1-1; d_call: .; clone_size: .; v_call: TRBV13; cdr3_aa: CASSNPGESTEAFF; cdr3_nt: TGTGCCAGCAGCAACCCAGGGGAATCCACTGAAGCTTTCTTT
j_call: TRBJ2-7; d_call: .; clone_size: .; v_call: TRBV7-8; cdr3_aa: CASSLTRYEQYF; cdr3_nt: TGTGCCAGCAGCCTAACTCGCTACGAGCAGTACTTC
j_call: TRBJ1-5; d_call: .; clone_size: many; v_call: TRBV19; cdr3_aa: CASTVGGGSGNQPQHF; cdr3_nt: TGTGCCAGTACCGTTGGCGGGGGAAGCGGCAATCAGCCCCAGCATTTT
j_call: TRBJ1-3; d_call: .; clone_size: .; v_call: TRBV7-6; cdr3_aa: CASSLSGHYDSTIYF; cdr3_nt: TGTGCCAGCAGCTTAAGTGGCCACTATGACTCCACCATATATTTT
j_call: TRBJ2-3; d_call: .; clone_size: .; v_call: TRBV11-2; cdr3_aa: CASFPSAGSLTDTQYF; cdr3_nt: TGTGCCAGCTTCCCGTCGGCGGGAAGCCTCACAGATACGCAGTATTTT
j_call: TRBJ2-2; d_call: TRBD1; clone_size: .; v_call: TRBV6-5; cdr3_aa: CASTIDRANTGELFF; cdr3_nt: TGTGCCAGCACTATCGACAGGGCGAACACCGGGGAGCTGTTTTTT
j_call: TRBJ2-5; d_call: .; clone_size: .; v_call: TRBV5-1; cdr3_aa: CASSRGFQETQYF; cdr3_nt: TGCGCCAGCAGCCGCGGGTTTCAAGAGACCCAGTACTTC
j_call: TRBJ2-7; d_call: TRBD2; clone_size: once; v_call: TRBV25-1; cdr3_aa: CASSGRTSGGATYEQYF; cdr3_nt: TGTGCCAGCAGCGGCAGGACTAGCGGGGGGGCAACCTACGAGCAGTACTTC
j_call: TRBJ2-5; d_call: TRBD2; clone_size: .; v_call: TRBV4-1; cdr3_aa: CASSQVAAGGAETQYF; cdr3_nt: TGCGCCAGCAGCCAAGTCGCGGCGGGAGGGGCTGAGACCCAGTACTTC
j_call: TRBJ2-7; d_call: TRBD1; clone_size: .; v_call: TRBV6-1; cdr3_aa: CASRGTDLLGYEQYF; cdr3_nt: TGTGCCAGCCGAGGGACAGATTTGCTTGGGTACGAGCAGTACTTC
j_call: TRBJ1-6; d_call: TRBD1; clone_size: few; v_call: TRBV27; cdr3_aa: CASSPGQTAPLHF; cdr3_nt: TGTGCCAGCAGTCCGGGACAGACGGCGCCCCTCCACTTT
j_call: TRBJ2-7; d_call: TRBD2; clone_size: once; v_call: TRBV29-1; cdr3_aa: CSVEGTSGLSYEQYF; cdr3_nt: TGCAGCGTTGAAGGGACTAGCGGGCTTTCCTACGAGCAGTACTTC
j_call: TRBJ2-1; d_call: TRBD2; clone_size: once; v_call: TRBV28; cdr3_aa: CASSPLTSARNEQFF; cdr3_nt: TGTGCCAGCAGTCCTCTAACTAGCGCCCGGAATGAGCAGTTCTTC
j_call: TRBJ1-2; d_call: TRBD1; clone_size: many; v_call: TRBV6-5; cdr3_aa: CASSPISGQLDGYTF; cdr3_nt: TGTGCCAGCAGTCCTATCTCGGGACAGCTCGATGGCTACACCTTC
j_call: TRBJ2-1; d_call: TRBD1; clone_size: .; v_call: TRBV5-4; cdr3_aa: CASSEDRVEDEQFF; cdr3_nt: TGTGCCAGCAGCGAGGACAGGGTTGAGGATGAGCAGTTCTTC
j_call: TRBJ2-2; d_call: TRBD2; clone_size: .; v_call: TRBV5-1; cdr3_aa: CASSLGLAGPGELFF; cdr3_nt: TGCGCCAGCAGCTTGGGACTAGCGGGCCCCGGGGAGCTGTTTTTT
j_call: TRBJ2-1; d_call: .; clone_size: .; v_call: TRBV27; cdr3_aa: CASSLLQGYEQFF; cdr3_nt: TGTGCCAGCAGTTTACTCCAGGGATATGAGCAGTTCTTC
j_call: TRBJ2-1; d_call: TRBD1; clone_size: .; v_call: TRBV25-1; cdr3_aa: CASRTGTGGPRWNEQFF; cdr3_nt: TGTGCCAGCAGGACCGGGACAGGGGGCCCCAGGTGGAATGAGCAGTTCTTC
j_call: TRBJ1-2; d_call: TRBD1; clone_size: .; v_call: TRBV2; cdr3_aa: CASSSRTGSGYGYTF; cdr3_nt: TGTGCCAGCAGCTCAAGGACAGGGTCGGGCTATGGCTACACCTTC
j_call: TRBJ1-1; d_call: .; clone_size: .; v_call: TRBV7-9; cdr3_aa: CASSLTQQGRGTEAFF; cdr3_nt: TGTGCCAGCAGCTTAACCCAGCAGGGTAGGGGCACTGAAGCTTTCTTT
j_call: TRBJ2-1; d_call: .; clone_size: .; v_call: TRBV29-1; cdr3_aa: CSHMVPSSYNEQFF; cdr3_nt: TGCAGCCATATGGTCCCCAGCTCCTACAATGAGCAGTTCTTC
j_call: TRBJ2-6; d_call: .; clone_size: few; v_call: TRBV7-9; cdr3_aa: CAIRGTGANVLTF; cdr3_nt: TGTGCCATCCGAGGGACTGGGGCCAACGTCCTGACTTTC
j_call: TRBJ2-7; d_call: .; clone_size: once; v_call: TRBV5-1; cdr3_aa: CASSRGGPVYEQYF; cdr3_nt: TGCGCCAGCAGTAGGGGAGGCCCTGTTTACGAGCAGTACTTC
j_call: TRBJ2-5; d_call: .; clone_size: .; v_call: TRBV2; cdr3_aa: CASSYDGEEQYF; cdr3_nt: TGTGCCAGCAGCTACGACGGGGAAGAGCAGTACTTC
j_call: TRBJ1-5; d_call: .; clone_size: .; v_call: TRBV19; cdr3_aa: CASSIGGFNQPQHF; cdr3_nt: TGTGCCAGTAGTATCGGCGGTTTCAATCAGCCCCAGCATTTT
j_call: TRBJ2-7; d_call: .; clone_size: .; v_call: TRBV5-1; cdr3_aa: CACQILRRDYEQYF; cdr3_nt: TGCGCCTGCCAGATCCTGAGGCGGGACTACGAGCAGTACTTC